This T cell receptor (beta chain) was identified in a study of cytomegalovirus exposure and HLA in healthy donors. Produced via immunoSEQ multiplex PCR; TCRdb's table is partial and in-frame only. The table lists 190,000 or so clones, around 80% of them singletons, with under 15% in the top ten. Germline V gene data show CDR1 as SGHDT and CDR2 as YYEEEE. V was clipped by 5 bases and J by 7 bases; unmatched bases: 4. The CDR3 extends over 13 amino acids. Sequenced: PBMCs. The chain combines TRBV5-6 with TRBJ1-1; 11 bases match TRBD1. The TCR was taken from a woman in her 30s in good health and CMV-seropositive. CDR3 in DNA: TGTGCCAGCAGTTCGGACAGGGGGCATGAAGCTTTCTTT. The encoded protein is CASSSDRGHEAFF.